The 27 T cell receptor beta chains presented below share a single source sample, sequenced in a study of blood T cell repertoires in COVID-19. Data came from immunoSEQ multiplex PCR; TCRdb stores just in-frame clones and leaves some out. The sample records 70,000 to 100,000 clones, around nine tenths being singletons. Sample: peripheral blood. The receptors come from a man aged 60-69 years with acute or convalescent COVID-19.

The chain links TRBV2 to TRBJ1-1; perhaps TRBD1 as D (5 bases). CDR1 SNHLY and CDR2 FYNNEI come from the germline V gene. The CDR3 sequence is 12 residues long. The V and J ends lost 3 bases and 11 bases respectively, with 13 bases between them. The CDR3 DNA reads as TGTGCCAGCAGTGAGGCCAGGGTGACGGCTTTCTTT. It yields the protein CASSEARVTAFF.

The V and J genes are TRBV5-4 and TRBJ2-1; D might be TRBD1 (6 bases). The length of the CDR3 is 14 residues. Germline CDR1 is SGHNT and CDR2 is YYREEE (reference sequence). The V end lost 3 bases, the J end lost 7 bases, and 14 bases lay between the germline ends. CDR3 DNA sequence: TGTGCCAGCAGCTCCAGGGGAGTTCGAAATGAGCAGTTCTTC. It codes for CASSSRGVRNEQFF.

This clone has only one observation. J is TRBJ2-7 and V is TRBV28; TRBD1 agrees at 11 bases. V shed 5 bases and J 7 bases; nucleotides not matched to a gene: 10. In germline, CDR1 is MDHEN, CDR2 SYDVKM. This CDR3 has 15 residues. The CDR3 DNA is TGTGCCAGCAGTCTGATCGGGACAGGGGGTGGAGAGCAGTACTTC. This sequence encodes CASSLIGTGGGEQYF.

This chain joins TRBV24-1 and TRBJ1-4; 7 bases are a match to TRBD1. This CDR3 has 14 residues. J gave up 10 bases and V 1 base, and 5 bases lay outside the gene matches. From germline, CDR1 is KGHDR and CDR2 SFDVKD. The CDR3 DNA follows: TGTGCCACCAGTGATTTCCGACAGGGTGGAAAACTGTTTTTT. As protein: CATSDFRQGGKLFF.

The chain uses TRBV5-4 and TRBJ2-1; 8 bases map to TRBD2. After removal of 4 bases from V and 4 bases from J, the junction contained 10 bases not matched to a gene. The CDR3 is 16 amino acids. Germline V gene sequence: CDR1 SGHNT, CDR2 YYREEE (reference sequence). The CDR3 here is CASSTPAGVTYNEQFF. For the CDR3, the DNA is TGTGCCAGCAGCACCCCAGCGGGAGTCACTTACAATGAGCAGTTCTTC.

The chain is built from TRBV7-9 and TRBJ2-7; 10 bases line up with TRBD2. The CDR3 has 16 residues. Unmatched junction bases numbered 10, after V lost 1 base and J lost 7 bases. In germline, CDR1 is SEHNR, CDR2 FQNEAQ (reference sequence). For the CDR3, the DNA is TGTGCCAGCAGCTTAGAACTGGGGACTAGCGCCCGGGAGCAGTACTTC. Translated, it gives CASSLELGTSAREQYF.

J is TRBJ2-5 and V is TRBV7-2; the match to TRBD2 covers 14 bases. With V trimmed by 5 bases and J by 1 base, 6 bases remained unmatched. Germline V lookup: CDR1 SGHTA, CDR2 FQGNSA. The CDR3 totals 17 residues. CDR3 loop: CASSLRLAGGGQETQYF. Here the CDR3 DNA reads TGTGCCAGCAGCCTACGACTAGCGGGAGGGGGCCAAGAGACCCAGTACTTC.

The chain combines TRBV2 with TRBJ1-3; D is undetermined. CDR3 size: 15 residues. CDR1 is SNHLY, CDR2 FYNNEI, per germline. V was clipped by 5 bases and J by 0 bases, with 11 bases between them. CDR3 amino acids: CASSPRTSSGNTIYF. CDR3 sequence (DNA): TGTGCCAGCAGTCCACGAACCAGCTCTGGAAACACCATATATTTT.

The V and J genes are TRBV27 and TRBJ1-1, with D tentatively TRBD1 (6 bases). The germline gives CDR1 MNHEY, CDR2 SMNVEV (reference sequence). The CDR3 consists of 14 residues. Deletions cut 5 bases from V and 7 bases from J, with 17 bases between. DNA for the CDR3: TGTGCCAGCAGTCGGGGGGCGGAACGGGTTGAAGCTTTCTTT. Translation gives CASSRGAERVEAFF.

V usage is TRBV4-3 and J usage is TRBJ2-2; 9 bases match TRBD1. Germline CDR1 LGHNA, CDR2 YSLEER. The V and J ends lost 5 bases and 4 bases, in that order; junction bases with no gene match: 5. The CDR3 is 15 residues long. The CDR3 region is CASSSQGAGTGELFF. The CDR3 DNA is TGCGCCAGCAGCTCACAGGGGGCTGGCACCGGGGAGCTGTTTTTT.

The genes are TRBV2 and TRBJ1-5; 7 positions match TRBD1. Losses at the gene ends were 5 bases for V and 0 bases for J; bases not matched to a gene: 4. Germline values: CDR1 SNHLY, CDR2 FYNNEI. The CDR3 is 15 amino acids. CDR3 residues: CASSQQGFSNQPQHF. Here the CDR3 DNA reads TGTGCCAGCAGTCAACAGGGGTTTAGCAATCAGCCCCAGCATTTT.

This sequence joins TRBV7-2 and TRBJ2-1, with 7 bases that match TRBD2. Germline V lookup: CDR1 SGHTA, CDR2 FQGNSA. The CDR3 has 15 residues. V trimming: 1 base; J trimming: 4 bases; junction bases outside the gene matches: 4. In nucleotides, the CDR3 is TGTGCCAGCAGCTTAGTGACGGGAGGTTACAATGAGCAGTTCTTC. Amino acids: CASSLVTGGYNEQFF. The full variable domain, rest sourced from reference TRBV7-2 and TRBJ2-1, is GAGVSQSPSNKVTEKGKDVELRCDPISGHTALYWYRQSLGQGLEFLIYFQGNSAPDKSGLPSDRFSAERTGGSVSTLTIQRTQQEDSAVYLCASSLVTGGYNEQFFGPGTRLTVL.

This chain uses TRBV7-2 with TRBJ2-3; tentatively, D is TRBD2 (5 bases). Germline V gene sequence: CDR1 SGHTA, CDR2 FQGNSA. V shed 2 bases and J shed 5 bases, with 20 bases lying between them. This CDR3 has 17 residues. The CDR3 here is CASSLSPPVPGGDTQYF. CDR3 bases: TGTGCCAGCAGCTTAAGCCCCCCCGTCCCAGGAGGAGATACGCAGTATTTT.

This clone has only a few counts. V usage is TRBV9 and J usage is TRBJ1-3; no clear D gene. Germline CDR1 SGDLS, CDR2 YYNGEE. Trimming removed 3 bases from V and 0 bases from J, with 4 bases in between. This CDR3 comprises 13 residues. CDR3 coding DNA: TGTGCCAGCAGCGACTCCTCTGGAAACACCATATATTTT. Residues: CASSDSSGNTIYF.

The genes are TRBV19 and TRBJ1-5; 9 positions match TRBD1. Germline CDR1 is LNHDA and CDR2 is SQIVND (reference sequence). Unmatched junction bases numbered 6, after V lost 9 bases and J lost 6 bases. The CDR3 sequence is 13 residues long. CDR3 region: CASSGQGSQPQHF. Here the CDR3 DNA reads TGTGCCAGCTCAGGACAGGGGAGTCAGCCCCAGCATTTT.

V and J are TRBV27 and TRBJ2-1; D unclear. V was cut by 0 bases and J by 4 bases, with 7 bases left in between. CDR3 size: 14 residues. CDR1 is MNHEY and CDR2 is SMNVEV in the germline V gene (reference sequence). The DNA of the CDR3 is TGTGCCAGCAGTTTATCAGGCGGATACAATGAGCAGTTCTTC. Protein: CASSLSGGYNEQFF.

This rearrangement joins TRBV4-3 to TRBJ1-4; D uncertain. The CDR3 sequence is 16 residues long. Germline lookup yields CDR1 LGHNA and CDR2 YSLEER. V was pared by 1 base and J by 3 bases, with 12 bases between. The CDR3: CASSQADAGSNEKLFF. In DNA, the CDR3 is TGCGCCAGCAGCCAAGCGGATGCGGGATCTAATGAAAAACTGTTTTTT.

The chain uses TRBV4-3 and TRBJ1-1; 10 bases match TRBD1. The CDR3 length is 15 residues. Germline V gives CDR1 LGHNA, CDR2 YSLEER. With V trimmed by 3 bases and J by 5 bases, 6 bases remained unmatched. CDR3 in DNA: TGCGCCAGCAGCCATGGCGGGACAGGGGAAACTGAAGCTTTCTTT. It encodes CASSHGGTGETEAFF.

The rearrangement joins TRBV24-1 to TRBJ2-7, with a weak D call TRBD2 (5 bases). CDR3 size: 13 residues. V lost 5 bases to trimming and J lost 3 bases, with 10 bases between them. Germline lookup yields CDR1 KGHDR and CDR2 SFDVKD. CDR3 sequence (DNA): TGTGCCACCAGTGGAGGGCTACTCTACGAGCAGTACTTC. It yields the protein CATSGGLLYEQYF.

This rearrangement joins TRBV6-6 to TRBJ1-6; D is perhaps TRBD1 (6 bases). V shed 5 bases and J shed 7 bases, with 12 bases lying between them. This CDR3 is 14 amino acids long. Germline V gene sequence: CDR1 MNHNY, CDR2 SVGAGI (reference sequence). CDR3 residues: CASSPQGYNSPLHF. The CDR3 DNA reads TGTGCCAGCAGTCCACAGGGCTACAATTCACCCCTCCACTTT.

The rearrangement joins TRBV11-2 to TRBJ1-1, with a tentative D call TRBD1 (5 bases). Looked up from germline, CDR1 is SGHAT and CDR2 is FQNNGV. Trimming took off 1 base at V and 2 bases at J, with 8 bases between the two ends. The CDR3 loop spans 14 amino acids. This CDR3 is CASSLGRENTEAFF. CDR3 nucleotide sequence: TGTGCCAGCAGCTTAGGCAGGGAAAACACTGAAGCTTTCTTT.

The chain joins TRBV19 to TRBJ1-5; 7 positions agree with TRBD1. With 6 bases clipped from V and 5 bases from J, the junction kept 10 bases outside the gene matches. Germline V CDR1 and CDR2: LNHDA, SQIVND (reference sequence). The CDR3 has 15 amino acids. The CDR3 DNA is TGTGCCAGTAGCCGAGACAGGGACAAAGATCAGCCCCAGCATTTT. Its translation is CASSRDRDKDQPQHF.

V gene TRBV15 combines with J gene TRBJ2-2; possible D gene TRBD2, 6 bases. Between the trimmed V and J ends, which lost 2 bases and 8 bases, there was a span of 18 bases. Germline V gene data show CDR1 as LNHNV and CDR2 as YYDKDF (reference sequence). The CDR3 is made up of 16 amino acids. CDR3 protein: CATSRPGLGGAGELFF. DNA for the CDR3: TGTGCCACCAGCAGACCGGGCCTAGGCGGGGCGGGGGAGCTGTTTTTT.

This clone has more than one count but fewer than ten. The V call is TRBV4-3, the J call TRBJ2-1, with 10 bases fitting TRBD2. Germline CDR1 reads LGHNA; CDR2 reads YSLEER. The ends lost 0 bases at V and 4 bases at J; junction bases unmatched: 3. The CDR3 has 16 residues. In nucleotides, the CDR3 is TGCGCCAGCAGCCAAGATGGGACTAGCGAATACAATGAGCAGTTCTTC. The encoded protein is CASSQDGTSEYNEQFF.

The chain combines TRBV5-1 with TRBJ2-5, with D tentatively TRBD2 (5 bases). V lost 0 bases and J 4 bases, leaving 13 bases between the germline ends. CDR1 is SGHRS and CDR2 is YFSETQ in the germline V gene. This CDR3 comprises 15 residues. CDR3 region: CASSLESARGETQYF. For the CDR3, the DNA is TGCGCCAGCAGCTTGGAATCGGCCCGGGGAGAGACCCAGTACTTC.

The chain employs TRBV7-9 and TRBJ2-3; the match to TRBD2 covers 7 bases. Germline assignment: CDR1 SEHNR and CDR2 FQNEAQ (reference sequence). CDR3 size: 14 residues. J lost 4 bases, V lost 4 bases, and 5 bases had no gene match. In nucleotides, the CDR3 is TGTGCCAGCAGCTCCTCCGGACTAGCAGATACGCAGTATTTT. Translation gives CASSSSGLADTQYF.

CDR3 in DNA: TGTGCCAGCTTCACAGGTATTGAAGCTTTCTTT. It is translated as CASFTGIEAFF. The V and J genes are TRBV6-5 and TRBJ1-1; possible D gene TRBD1, 5 bases. The germline V gene has CDR1 MNHEY and CDR2 SVGAGI. With 8 bases removed from V and 7 bases from J, the gap between germline ends came to 11 bases. The CDR3 has 11 residues.